These 17 T cell receptor beta chains originate from one sample sequenced in a study of blood T cell repertoires in COVID-19. The data were produced by immunoSEQ multiplex PCR, yet TCRdb's version contains in-frame clones alone and is incomplete. The sample records roughly 37,000 clones, about 74% being singletons. The source material was peripheral blood. These receptor sequences come from a man in his sixties with active COVID-19.

The chain couples TRBV9 to TRBJ2-3; TRBD2 agrees at 12 bases. With V trimmed by 0 bases and J by 2 bases, 13 bases remained unmatched. This CDR3 has 20 amino acids. Germline CDR1 SGDLS, CDR2 YYNGEE. The CDR3 nucleotides are TGTGCCAGCAGCGTAGGACTAGCGGGGGCCTATTCGGCACTCACAGATACGCAGTATTTT. Its protein product is CASSVGLAGAYSALTDTQYF.

The chain uses TRBV4-3 and TRBJ1-2; D uncertain. This CDR3 is 15 amino acids long. Germline CDR1 is LGHNA and CDR2 is YSLEER. V was shortened by 4 bases and J by 2 bases, with 14 bases between the two germline ends. DNA for the CDR3: TGCGCCAGCAGCCCCCAAATCGGGGAAAACTATGGCTACACCTTC. It specifies CASSPQIGENYGYTF.

This chain joins TRBV6-6 and TRBJ1-1; 9 bases align to TRBD1. Germline V lookup: CDR1 MNHNY, CDR2 SVGAGI (reference sequence). J was trimmed by 3 bases and V by 4 bases; bases with no gene match: 6. There are 15 residues in the CDR3. The CDR3 is CASSFSDRGDTEAFF. CDR3 coding DNA: TGTGCCAGCAGTTTCTCGGACAGGGGAGACACTGAAGCTTTCTTT.

The sample holds a few counts of this clone. Other DNA sequences within the sample encode an identical CDR3. The chain couples TRBV18 to TRBJ1-4, with 9 bases matching TRBD1. Germline trimming cut 1 base from V and 7 bases from J; bases unmatched to any gene: 4. CDR1 is KGHSH, CDR2 LQKENI, per germline. The CDR3 spans 15 residues. CDR3 residues: CASSPRGQGTEKLFF. CDR3 DNA: TGTGCCAGCTCACCACGAGGACAGGGGACTGAAAAACTGTTTTTT.

By share of the sample, this clone is medium-sized. V usage is TRBV7-6 and J usage is TRBJ1-3; D call uncertain. This CDR3 comprises 15 residues. Between the trimmed V and J ends, which lost 2 bases and 0 bases, there was a span of 8 bases. Per germline, CDR1 SGHVS and CDR2 FNYEAQ. Here the CDR3 DNA reads TGTGCCAGCAGCTTATTTTACAGCTCTGGAAACACCATATATTTT. Translated: CASSLFYSSGNTIYF.

J is TRBJ2-7 and V is TRBV7-9; D gene unclear. This CDR3 is 13 amino acids long. CDR1 and CDR2 from the germline V gene are SEHNR and FQNEAQ (reference sequence). Deletions cut 4 bases from V and 0 bases from J, with 7 bases between. The CDR3 reads CASSSAGSYEQYF. The CDR3 DNA follows: TGTGCCAGCAGCTCGGCAGGCTCCTACGAGCAGTACTTC. The whole variable domain, filled in from reference TRBV7-9 and TRBJ2-7, reads DTGVSQNPRHKITKRGQNVTFRCDPISEHNRLYWYRQTLGQGPEFLTYFQNEAQLEKSRLLSDRFSAERPKGSFSTLEIQRTEQGDSAMYLCASSSAGSYEQYFGPGTRLTVT.

The chain joins TRBV6-5 to TRBJ2-3; 9 positions agree with TRBD1. Germline-derived CDR1 and CDR2 are MNHEY and SVGAGI. With V trimmed by 6 bases and J by 4 bases, 8 bases remained unmatched. The CDR3 has 15 amino acids. The CDR3 is CASRTGTGNPDTQYF. The CDR3 DNA follows: TGTGCCAGCAGAACCGGGACAGGGAACCCAGATACGCAGTATTTT.

This clone was detected a few times. V and J are TRBV6-2 or TRBV6-3 and TRBJ2-2, with a tentative D call TRBD1 (5 bases). Germline CDR1 and CDR2: MNHEY and SVGEGT. Trimming left V 2 bases short and J 0 bases short, with 13 bases between. The CDR3 runs 17 residues. CDR3 sequence reads: CASSYLSQGTNTGELFF. The CDR3 DNA follows: TGTGCCAGCAGTTACCTCTCCCAGGGAACGAACACCGGGGAGCTGTTTTTT.

The chain joins TRBV30 to TRBJ2-2; TRBD2 might be the D (6 bases). Trimming shortened V by 4 bases and J by 0 bases, and 12 bases separated the two germline ends. The CDR3 loop spans 15 amino acids. Per germline, CDR1 GTSNPN and CDR2 SVGIG (reference sequence). The CDR3 nucleotides are TGTGCCTGGACCCCCGGCGGGGCGAACACCGGGGAGCTGTTTTTT. Protein product: CAWTPGGANTGELFF.

The chain couples TRBV10-1 to TRBJ1-1, with a weak D call TRBD1 (5 bases). V lost 2 bases and J lost 4, with 5 bases in between. Germline V gene data show CDR1 as WNHNN and CDR2 as SYGVQD (reference sequence). The CDR3 covers 12 residues. As DNA, the CDR3 is TGCGCCAGCAGTGAGGACAGCACTGAAGCTTTCTTT. As protein: CASSEDSTEAFF.

The J gene is TRBJ2-6, the V gene TRBV7-3; D is undetermined. The CDR3 contains 13 residues. V lost 5 bases to trimming and J lost 0 bases, with 2 bases between them. Germline V gene lookup returns CDR1 SGHTA and CDR2 FQGTGA. CDR3 residues: CASSRSGANVLTF. The CDR3 nucleotides are TGTGCCAGCAGCCGCTCTGGGGCCAACGTCCTGACTTTC.

The gene calls are TRBV4-3 and TRBJ2-7; TRBD1 aligns across 10 bases. CDR1 LGHNA and CDR2 YSLEER come from the germline V gene. The CDR3 length is 15 residues. The junction had 4 bases not matched to a gene; V was cut back by 1 base and J by 4 bases. The CDR3 nucleotides read TGCGCCAGCAGCCAAGGACAGGGGGCGGTGTACGAGCAGTACTTC. Protein: CASSQGQGAVYEQYF.

The chain carries TRBV15 and TRBJ2-1, with TRBD1 matching over 8 bases. V was pared by 1 base and J by 6 bases, with 14 bases of the junction left unmatched. The CDR3 spans 18 residues. CDR1 is LNHNV and CDR2 is YYDKDF in the germline V gene (reference sequence). The CDR3 coding sequence is TGTGCCACCAGCAGAGGATTTTATCGCGGACAGGGCCTCAATGAGCAGTTCTTC. Translating it yields CATSRGFYRGQGLNEQFF.

This chain links TRBV18 with TRBJ1-2; D gene uncertain. The V and J ends lost 2 bases and 2 bases respectively, with 6 bases between them. Germline V CDR1 and CDR2: KGHSH, LQKENI. The CDR3 totals 13 residues. CDR3 region: CASSPNQNYGYTF. CDR3 in DNA: TGTGCCAGCTCACCAAATCAGAACTATGGCTACACCTTC.

The V gene is TRBV7-9, the J gene TRBJ2-7, with 12 bases fitting TRBD1. CDR1 is SEHNR, CDR2 FQNEAQ, per germline (reference sequence). V was clipped by 5 bases and J by 5 bases; unmatched bases: 13. The CDR3 has 17 residues. The CDR3 bases are TGTGCCAGCAGCGGGAGAAGCGGGGGACAGGGGGCCAACGAGCAGTACTTC. Its translation: CASSGRSGGQGANEQYF.

The rearrangement joins TRBV6-5 to TRBJ1-5; tentatively, D is TRBD1 (6 bases). The V gene's germline CDR1 is MNHEY and CDR2 SVGAGI. CDR3 length: 13 amino acids. Deletions cut 6 bases from V and 5 bases from J, with 11 bases between. CDR3 sequence reads: CASRTGYYQPQHF. CDR3 DNA sequence: TGTGCCAGCAGAACAGGGTACTATCAGCCCCAGCATTTT.

This clone occurred once. The rearrangement links TRBV7-2 to TRBJ2-1; D is uncertain. The germline V gene has CDR1 SGHTA and CDR2 FQGNSA. The CDR3 runs to 16 residues. The V gene lost 2 bases and the J gene lost 4 bases, with 15 bases spanning the gap. Here the CDR3 DNA reads TGTGCCAGCAGCTTATCGCACGTCTTAGCTTACAATGAGCAGTTCTTC. Translating it yields CASSLSHVLAYNEQFF.